This T cell receptor (beta chain) was captured in a study of blood T cells in healthy people across ages. PCR was performed a second time for roughly 7 to 11 cycles using a sample-barcoded 5' primer and a J-beta primer mix. TCRdb itself ran the 5' RACE reads through MiXCR, one entry per CDR3 protein. The sample lists hundreds of thousands of distinct CDR3 sequences, 55% to 70% occurring once. The V and J ends lost 6 bases and 4 bases, in that order; junction bases with no gene match: 12. The germline V gene has CDR1 GTSNPN and CDR2 SVGIG (reference sequence). The CDR3 sequence is 14 residues long. V and J are TRBV30 and TRBJ2-7, with TRBD2 matching 7 bases. Sequencing input: blood. This sequence was found in a man aged 25 to 40 in good health. CDR3 nucleotide sequence: TGTGCCTGCCCACGGGCAGGGAGGGAGTACGAGCAGTACTTC. Translated: CACPRAGREYEQYF.